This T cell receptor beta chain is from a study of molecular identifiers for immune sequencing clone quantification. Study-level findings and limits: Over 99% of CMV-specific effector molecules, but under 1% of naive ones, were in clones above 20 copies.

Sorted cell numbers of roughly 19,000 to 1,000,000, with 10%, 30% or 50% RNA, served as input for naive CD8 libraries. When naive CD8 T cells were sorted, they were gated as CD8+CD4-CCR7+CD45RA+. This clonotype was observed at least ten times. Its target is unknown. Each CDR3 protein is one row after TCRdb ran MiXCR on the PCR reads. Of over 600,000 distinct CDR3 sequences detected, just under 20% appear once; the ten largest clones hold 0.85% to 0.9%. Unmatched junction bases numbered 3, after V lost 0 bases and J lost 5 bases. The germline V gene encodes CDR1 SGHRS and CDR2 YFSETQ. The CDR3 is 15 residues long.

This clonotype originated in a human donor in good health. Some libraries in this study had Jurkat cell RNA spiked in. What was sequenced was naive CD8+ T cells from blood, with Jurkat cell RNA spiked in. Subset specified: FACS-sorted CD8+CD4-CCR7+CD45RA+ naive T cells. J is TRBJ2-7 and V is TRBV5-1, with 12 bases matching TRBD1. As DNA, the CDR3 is TGCGCCAGCAGCTTGGAAGGGACAGGGGGCGACGAGCAGTACTTC. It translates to CASSLEGTGGDEQYF. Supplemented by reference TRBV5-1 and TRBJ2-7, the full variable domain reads KAGVTQTPRYLIKTRGQQVTLSCSPISGHRSVSWYQQTPGQGLQFLFEYFSETQRNKGNFPGRFSGRQFSNSRSEMNVSTLELGDSALYLCASSLEGTGGDEQYFGPGTRLTVT.